This TCR beta chain appears in the sequencing data of a study of shared clonotypes between healthy human individuals. CD45RO-negative, CCR7-positively selected cells formed the naive CD8 fraction, excluding terminally differentiated effector memory CD45RA+ cells. With respect to this clone: The target antigen is unknown.

The repertoire was sequenced with immunoSEQ multiplex PCR; TCRdb's copy has only in-frame clones and lacks some. The repertoire holds around 2,100,000 clones, with roughly 95% as singletons. Points from the study as a whole: About 4.5% of naive CD4 clonotypes were common to several donors.

Sequences were obtained from naive CD8+ T cells sorted from blood. The TCR originated in a man between 18 and 35 years old in good health.

In nucleotides, the CDR3 is TGTGCCAGCAGCTTTGCTTTCTACAATGAGCAGTTCTTC. It specifies CASSFAFYNEQFF. V is TRBV7-2 and J is TRBJ2-1, with D uncertain. CDR3 length: 13 amino acids. Germline CDR1 SGHTA, CDR2 FQGNSA. Trimming removed 3 bases from V and 3 bases from J, with 6 bases in between.